This is a list of T cell receptor beta chains from one sample in a study of early T cells in non-severe SARS-CoV-2 infection. MiXCR was run by TCRdb on the 5' RACE reads, yielding one entry per CDR3 protein. The sample includes around 50,000 distinct CDR3 sequences, around 8.4% of them seen just once. The sequencing sample was made of whole blood. Receptor source: an adult who was a healthcare worker with PCR-confirmed SARS-CoV-2 infection or an uninfected control (not recorded which). CDR3s include the opening cysteine and the closing phenylalanine or tryptophan. D genes are given only for firm matches. Clone size appears in some rows only: once, few, many, or a class for an expanded clone.

D gene	V gene	J gene	clone size	CDR3 DNA	CDR3 protein
TRBD1	TRBV5-5	TRBJ1-6	many	TGTGCCAGCAGCTTCGGGACAGGGGATTCACCCCTCCACTTT	CASSFGTGDSPLHF
-	TRBV11-2	TRBJ2-1	few	TGTGCCAGCAGCTTAGAACCGAGCTCCTACAATGAGCAGTTCTTC	CASSLEPSSYNEQFF
TRBD2	TRBV20-1	TRBJ2-1	-	TGCAGTGCTAGAGAGGCGGGACTAGCGGGACGCCGGCCTGAGCAGTTCTTC	CSAREAGLAGRRPEQFF
-	TRBV5-1	TRBJ2-6	many	TGCGCCAGCAGCTATGGGGGGACGAGTTCTGGGGCCAACGTCCTGACTTTC	CASSYGGTSSGANVLTF
TRBD1	TRBV28	TRBJ2-7	many	TGTGCCAGCAGTTTGTCCCGACAGGGGTCCTACGAGCAGTACTTC	CASSLSRQGSYEQYF
-	TRBV25-1	TRBJ2-5	-	TGTGCCAGCAGTGTTTTAGAAGAGACCCAGTACTTC	CASSVLEETQYF
-	TRBV7-6	TRBJ2-1	many	TGTGCCAGCAGCTTTGTCTCGCAGGCGTTTGATGAGCAGTTCTTC	CASSFVSQAFDEQFF
-	TRBV3-1	TRBJ1-1	-	TGTGCCAGCAGCCAATTGACAGCTCGCACTGAAGCTTTCTTT	CASSQLTARTEAFF
-	TRBV7-9	TRBJ1-2	many	TGTGCCAGCAGCTTGGGGTCTGACTCAACTAACTATGGCTACACCTTC	CASSLGSDSTNYGYTF
-	TRBV3-1	TRBJ2-1	many	TGTGCCAGCAGCCAAGACGGGACAGCGGGTGGGTTCTTC	CASSQDGTAGGFF